One sample yielded the 14 T cell receptor beta chains listed below, sequenced in a study of blood T cell repertoires in COVID-19. Assay used: immunoSEQ multiplex PCR; TCRdb lists only in-frame clones, some missing. The sample shows about 160,000 clones, 80% of them seen only once. Specimen: PBMCs or T cells enriched from blood (not recorded which). These receptors originate from a man aged 35 to 55 who had recovered from COVID-19.

The chain links TRBV9 to TRBJ1-2, with D possibly being TRBD1 (6 bases). CDR1 and CDR2 (germline): SGDLS, YYNGEE. CDR3 length equals 14 residues. The ends were cut back, 4 bases at V and 8 bases at J, with 18 bases in the middle. CDR3 in amino acids: CASSSRTGTSGYTF. The CDR3 DNA reads TGTGCCAGCAGCTCCCGCACGGGGACATCCGGCTACACCTTC.

The chain has TRBV12-3 or TRBV12-4 and TRBJ1-1; D unclear. This CDR3 spans 12 amino acids. V was cut by 2 bases and J by 10 bases, with 11 bases left in between. The CDR3 DNA reads as TGTGCCAGCAGTTTATCGTACTCTGGAGCTTTCTTT. Its translation: CASSLSYSGAFF.

The chain is built from TRBV2 and TRBJ1-2; 8 bases match TRBD1. Germline CDR1 SNHLY, CDR2 FYNNEI. CDR3 size: 18 residues. V dropped 0 bases and J dropped 4; count of bases not matched to a gene: 13. In DNA, the CDR3 is TGTGCCAGCAGTGAAGCGCGGGCAGGGGGCCTGGGTGGCTATGGCTACACCTTC. As protein: CASSEARAGGLGGYGYTF.

In this sample, this clone turned up once. V usage is TRBV9 and J usage is TRBJ2-5, with D hard to call. Germline values: CDR1 SGDLS, CDR2 YYNGEE. The length of the CDR3 is 15 residues. V was clipped by 0 bases and J by 5 bases, with 14 bases between them. CDR3 in amino acids: CASSVEVEASETQYF. In DNA form, the CDR3 reads TGTGCCAGCAGCGTAGAGGTCGAGGCATCGGAGACCCAGTACTTC.

The chain employs TRBV14 and TRBJ1-2; D gene uncertain. This CDR3 region has 13 residues. Germline values: CDR1 SGHDN, CDR2 FVKESK. Trimming took off 4 bases at V and 8 bases at J, with 14 bases between the two ends. The CDR3: CASSPPGDGGYTF. In DNA, the CDR3 is TGTGCCAGCAGCCCCCCGGGAGACGGAGGCTACACCTTC. The full variable domain, rest sourced from reference TRBV14 and TRBJ1-2, is EAGVTQFPSHSVIEKGQTVTLRCDPISGHDNLYWYRRVMGKEIKFLLHFVKESKQDESGMPNNRFLAERTGGTYSTLKVQPAELEDSGVYFCASSPPGDGGYTFGSGTRLTVV.

The gene calls are TRBV3-1 (or the pseudogene TRBV3-2) and TRBJ2-1; 14 bases are a match to TRBD2. With V trimmed by 0 bases and J by 6 bases, 4 bases remained unmatched. Germline CDR1 LGHDT, CDR2 YNNKEL (reference sequence). This CDR3 contains 17 residues. CDR3 sequence: CASSQDLTSGGANEQFF. For the CDR3, the DNA is TGTGCCAGCAGCCAAGATCTGACTAGCGGGGGGGCCAATGAGCAGTTCTTC.

The CDR3 nucleotides read TGTGCCAGCAGCGCCCGGGACAGGGGGACAGATACGCAGTATTTT. Protein sequence: CASSARDRGTDTQYF. The chain uses TRBV3-1 (or the pseudogene TRBV3-2) and TRBJ2-3; 11 bases map to TRBD1. Trimming removed 5 bases from V and 3 bases from J; junction bases left unmatched: 4. The germline V gene has CDR1 LGHDT and CDR2 YNNKEL (reference sequence). The CDR3 contains 15 residues.

The chain recombines TRBV21-1 with TRBJ2-5; whether TRBD2, the table's D call, matches the DNA was not checked. TRBV21-1 is a pseudogene locus. This CDR3 has 14 residues. The DNA of the CDR3 is TGTGCCAGCAGCAATCGGTGGGGGGAGGAGACCCAGTACTTC. Encoded protein: CASSNRWGEETQYF.

This chain uses TRBV9 with TRBJ2-1; 12 bases fit TRBD2. The V and J ends lost 3 bases and 2 bases, in that order; junction bases with no gene match: 3. The CDR3 is 16 amino acids. Germline loops: CDR1 SGDLS, CDR2 YYNGEE. CDR3 sequence: CASSALAGGPYNEQFF. In DNA form, the CDR3 reads TGTGCCAGCAGCGCCCTAGCGGGGGGGCCCTACAATGAGCAGTTCTTC.

The J gene is TRBJ1-1, the V gene TRBV7-2; 8 nucleotides align to TRBD1. CDR3 length equals 14 residues. Germline V CDR1 and CDR2: SGHTA, FQGNSA. V trimming: 1 base; J trimming: 5 bases; junction bases outside the gene matches: 3. CDR3 in DNA: TGTGCCAGCAGCTTAGGGACAGGGCGTACTGAAGCTTTCTTT. It is translated as CASSLGTGRTEAFF.

V is TRBV5-6 and J is TRBJ1-1, with unresolved D. The CDR3 has 15 residues. Germline V gene data show CDR1 as SGHDT and CDR2 as YYEEEE. V was cut by 4 bases and J by 5 bases, with 18 bases left in between. CDR3 residues: CASSPWGGRTTEAFF. CDR3 nucleotides: TGTGCCAGCAGCCCCTGGGGAGGGCGAACGACTGAAGCTTTCTTT.

The CDR3 sequence: CASSEVAGGWSMNTGELFF. The CDR3 bases are TGTGCCAGCAGTGAAGTAGCGGGGGGGTGGTCGATGAACACCGGGGAGCTGTTTTTT. The genes are TRBV2 and TRBJ2-2, with 11 bases lining up with TRBD2. Germline CDR1 is SNHLY and CDR2 is FYNNEI. The CDR3 contains 19 residues. Losses at the gene ends were 1 base for V and 1 base for J; bases not matched to a gene: 8.

This sequence joins TRBV3-1 (or the pseudogene TRBV3-2) and TRBJ2-7; D remains ambiguous. The CDR3 runs 12 residues. V lost 5 bases to trimming and J lost 0 bases, with 5 bases between them. CDR1 is LGHDT and CDR2 is YNNKEL in the germline V gene (reference sequence). CDR3 residues: CASSLSSYEQYF. CDR3 in DNA: TGTGCCAGCAGCTTGAGCTCCTACGAGCAGTACTTC.

This clone was seen once. The rearrangement links TRBV6-4 to TRBJ1-4; 10 nucleotides align to TRBD1. Germline V gene data show CDR1 as MRHNA and CDR2 as SNTAGT. The V segment lost 5 bases and the J segment 10 bases; nucleotides outside the gene matches: 7. CDR3 size: 14 residues. CDR3 in amino acids: CASSPDRGRGKLFF. The CDR3 DNA sequence: TGTGCCAGCAGTCCTGACAGGGGGCGCGGAAAACTGTTTTTT.